The 16 T cell receptor beta chains below all came from one sample that was sequenced in a study of blood T cell repertoires in COVID-19. Here immunoSEQ multiplex PCR was the method, and the copy in TCRdb shows in-frame clones only, minus some. The sample lists 200,000 to 250,000 clones, about four fifths occurring once. Material for sequencing was PBMCs or T cells enriched from blood (not recorded which). These receptors originate from a woman aged 40 to 55 with acute COVID-19.

This chain uses TRBV28 with TRBJ2-7, with D tentatively TRBD2 (6 bases). Looked up from germline, CDR1 is MDHEN and CDR2 is SYDVKM. V was trimmed by 5 bases and J by 4 bases, leaving 27 bases between them. The CDR3 length is 18 residues. The CDR3 reads CASSLDGGKIPQPYEQYF. In DNA, the CDR3 is TGTGCCAGCAGTCTTGATGGGGGGAAAATCCCCCAGCCGTACGAGCAGTACTTC. Together with reference TRBV28 and TRBJ2-7, the CDR3 gives the full variable domain: DVKVTQSSRYLVKRTGEKVFLECVQDMDHENMFWYRQDPGLGLRLIYFSYDVKMKEKGDIPEGYSVSREKKERFSLILESASTNQTSMYLCASSLDGGKIPQPYEQYFGPGTRLTVT.

V gene TRBV28 combines with J gene TRBJ1-2; unclear D gene. V gave up 4 bases and J gave up 4 bases, with 13 bases separating them. The CDR3 is 14 residues long. Germline loops: CDR1 MDHEN, CDR2 SYDVKM. CDR3 nucleotide sequence: TGTGCCAGCAGTTATCGGAGACTGAGCTATGGCTACACCTTC. Encoded protein: CASSYRRLSYGYTF.

The chain is built from TRBV3-1 (or the pseudogene TRBV3-2) and TRBJ2-1; TRBD1 aligns across 11 bases. Germline CDR1 LGHDT, CDR2 YNNKEL (reference sequence). This CDR3 region has 15 residues. The junction had 3 bases not matched to a gene; V was cut back by 4 bases and J by 4 bases. CDR3 DNA sequence: TGTGCCAGCAGCCCCGGGGACAGGGGGTACAATGAGCAGTTCTTC. It encodes CASSPGDRGYNEQFF.

The chain carries TRBV5-6 and TRBJ1-2; D gene unclear. The CDR3 extends over 16 amino acids. Trimming removed 2 bases at V and 5 bases at J, with 19 bases between. CDR1 and CDR2 from the germline V gene are SGHDT and YYEEEE. The CDR3 protein is CASSFFYETEAYGYTF. The CDR3 coding sequence is TGTGCCAGCAGCTTTTTCTATGAGACGGAGGCGTATGGCTACACCTTC.

V is TRBV3-1 (or the pseudogene TRBV3-2) and J is TRBJ2-1, with a tentative D call TRBD1 (6 bases). Germline CDR1 and CDR2: LGHDT and YNNKEL (reference sequence). Trimming removed 0 bases at V and 7 bases at J, with 16 bases between. The CDR3 runs 16 residues. This CDR3 reads CASSQDRQGLGNEQFF. The DNA of the CDR3 is TGTGCCAGCAGCCAAGATCGGCAGGGGCTTGGGAATGAGCAGTTCTTC.

This chain links TRBV11-2 with TRBJ2-5; the match to TRBD2 covers 8 bases. CDR1 and CDR2 from the germline V gene are SGHAT and FQNNGV. The CDR3 loop spans 17 amino acids. V dropped 2 bases and J dropped 2; count of bases not matched to a gene: 10. Here the CDR3 DNA reads TGTGCCAGCAGCTTAATCCAAAGCGGGGGTATACAAGAGACCCAGTACTTC. Translation gives CASSLIQSGGIQETQYF.

As for this clone: The junction departs from germline at one end; a sequencing error may be responsible. The chain couples TRBV30 to TRBJ2-7; 14 bases are shared with TRBD2. There are 14 residues in the CDR3. Germline values: CDR1 GTSNPN, CDR2 SVGIG (reference sequence). The CDR3 region is CAWNPGLAGAGPHF. In DNA, the CDR3 is TGTGCCTGGAATCCGGGACTAGCGGGAGCCGGCCCCCACTTC.

The chain links TRBV18 to TRBJ1-1, with D hard to call. Germline CDR1 reads KGHSH; CDR2 reads LQKENI. Trimming took off 3 bases at V and 4 bases at J, with 6 bases between the two ends. CDR3 size: 12 residues. The CDR3 DNA reads as TGTGCCAGCTCACCGCGGAGCACTGAAGCTTTCTTT. Translation: CASSPRSTEAFF.

V usage is TRBV15 and J usage is TRBJ1-2; a weak D match, TRBD1 (5 bases). Trimming pared 5 bases from V and 4 bases from J, leaving 17 bases between. From germline, CDR1 is LNHNV and CDR2 YYDKDF (reference sequence). The CDR3 loop spans 15 amino acids. The CDR3 loop is CATSPRTYALYGYTF. The CDR3 nucleotides read TGTGCCACCAGCCCGCGGACATATGCCCTCTATGGCTACACCTTC.

J is TRBJ2-1 and V is TRBV19; 12 bases map to TRBD2. The CDR3 runs 17 residues. The germline V gene encodes CDR1 LNHDA and CDR2 SQIVND (reference sequence). V dropped 6 bases and J dropped 5; count of bases not matched to a gene: 11. CDR3 nucleotide sequence: TGTGCCAGTAGCTCTTCCCTAGCGGGGGGGGGAAACAATGAGCAGTTCTTC. Its translation is CASSSSLAGGGNNEQFF.

The chain uses TRBV18 and TRBJ1-2; 7 bases match TRBD1. Trimming removed 3 bases from V and 1 base from J; junction bases left unmatched: 14. The CDR3 length is 18 residues. The germline gives CDR1 KGHSH, CDR2 LQKENI. The CDR3 protein is CASSPLTGQAMINYGYTF. In nucleotides, the CDR3 is TGTGCCAGCTCACCGCTCACAGGACAGGCAATGATTAACTATGGCTACACCTTC.

V usage is TRBV27 and J usage is TRBJ2-1; tentatively, D is TRBD1 (5 bases). V was clipped by 6 bases and J by 4 bases, with 10 bases between them. The V gene's germline CDR1 is MNHEY and CDR2 SMNVEV (reference sequence). The CDR3 extends over 13 amino acids. The CDR3 DNA sequence: TGTGCCAGCAGCTACGACAGTTACAATGAGCAGTTCTTC. Its translation: CASSYDSYNEQFF.

The chain combines TRBV5-1 with TRBJ2-7; 8 positions match TRBD1. V shed 0 bases, J shed 3 bases, and the junction held 5 bases outside the gene matches. CDR1 SGHRS and CDR2 YFSETQ come from the germline V gene. There are 15 residues in the CDR3. The CDR3 DNA reads TGCGCCAGCAGCTTGGGGACAGGGTCTTACTACGAGCAGTACTTC. It yields the protein CASSLGTGSYYEQYF.

With respect to this clone: This may come from a read error, since a much larger clone is one base off. The chain has TRBV9 and TRBJ2-1; no clear D gene. Germline V gene lookup returns CDR1 SGDLS and CDR2 YYNGEE. V lost 0 bases, J lost 0 bases, and 7 bases lay in between. This CDR3 spans 15 amino acids. The CDR3 DNA follows: TGTGCCAGCAGCGTAGGCGTGAGCTCCTACAATGAGCAGTTCTTC. This gives the protein CASSVGVSSYNEQFF.

This clone has just a few counts. The V call is TRBV2, the J call TRBJ2-5, with TRBD1 matching 8 bases. This CDR3 has 12 amino acids. Germline CDR1 SNHLY, CDR2 FYNNEI. V was clipped by 6 bases and J by 13 bases; unmatched bases: 10. Here the CDR3 reads CASRLAGTGWYF. The CDR3 DNA reads TGTGCCAGCAGGCTTGCGGGGACAGGATGGTACTTC.

J is TRBJ1-2 and V is TRBV5-4; no clear D gene. The V gene's germline CDR1 is SGHNT and CDR2 YYREEE (reference sequence). The V and J ends lost 2 bases and 5 bases respectively, with 7 bases between them. CDR3 length equals 12 residues. CDR3 residues: CASSLNSYGYTF. The CDR3 bases are TGTGCCAGCAGCTTAAACAGTTATGGCTACACCTTC.